This TCR delta chain appears in the sequencing data of a study of gammadelta T cells in human blood (dated by TCRdb to the early 2020s). Broader findings and caveats from the paper: In the study, polyclonal expansion of innate gamma-delta T cells immediately after birth was reported to appear to be driven by microbial exposure.

The CDR3, cysteine through phenylalanine, is 19 amino acids long. Just the 57-base CDR3 DNA is kept, in frame starting at base 1. CDR1 is given as GEAIGNYY and CDR2 as EKD, both from the germline V gene. Regarding this clone: Its antigen is unknown. Translating this DNA gives a protein that differs at residue 3 from the TCRdb one, which belongs to a much larger clone; a read error is likely, and the protein shown is this translation.

The library came from RT-PCR. The instrument given in TCRdb is Illumina MiSeq. Public reads were reanalyzed in TCRdb with CATT, and rows carrying the same DNA were merged afterwards. The table for this sample lists roughly 250 delta-chain clones; roughly 5.1% of them were counted only once. The ten top clones hold 25% to 35% of the sample. Sequencing used Vgamma9Vdelta2 gamma-delta T cells from infant blood. This TCR came from a human donor. This receptor chain uses TRDV2 and TRDJ3; TRDD3 agrees with 11 junctional bases. The J gene, missing from TCRdb, was assigned here through DNA to germline matching. The bases read TGTGCCGGTGACACCCCTACTGGGGGATACTCCTGGGACACCCGACAGATGTTTTTC. Translated, it gives CAGDTPTGGYSWDTRQMFF.